This T cell receptor beta chain derives from a study of T cell repertoires in cytomegalovirus infection. Findings of the study overall: Clonotypes of TCR beta that were HLA-C-restricted and CMV-specific dominated the ex vivo response.

Each CDR3 protein gets one entry after TCRdb re-called the reads with MiXCR. The sample yields 100,000 to 150,000 distinct CDR3 sequences, roughly 32% seen once. V lost 0 bases and J lost 5, with 19 bases in between. The CDR3 has 17 residues. Note on this clonotype: Its cognate antigen is unknown.

The sample was CD8+ T cells from cultured PBMCs, taken from culture after CMV antigen stimulation. V usage is TRBV23-1 and J usage is TRBJ2-5; a weak D match, TRBD1 (5 bases). TRBV23-1 has ORF status, its function being uncertain. The clonotype originates from a human donor in good health (CMV status not recorded). Some clones in this sample may be carry-over from other donors' samples. The CDR3: CASSQSGAGPGMETQYF. In DNA form, the CDR3 reads TGCGCCAGCAGTCAATCTGGGGCAGGGCCCGGCATGGAGACCCAGTACTTC.